The 13 T cell receptor beta chains presented below share a single source sample, sequenced in a study of control samples from healthy donors and cancer patients. Some clones are missing from TCRdb's copy, which holds only in-frame ones; the method was immunoSEQ multiplex PCR. Found here are some 110,000 clones, 75% to 90% of them singletons; the top ten hold 1.1%. What was sequenced was PBMCs. These receptors came from a woman aged 45-65 years with colorectal cancer.

This chain uses TRBV9 with TRBJ1-2; tentative D call: TRBD1 (5 bases). The CDR3 is 14 amino acids. The V and J ends lost 4 bases and 8 bases respectively, with 18 bases between them. The germline CDR1 and CDR2 sequences are SGDLS and YYNGEE. CDR3 nucleotides: TGTGCCAGCAGCAAGGACAACCCAAGAGAAGGCTACACCTTC. It encodes CASSKDNPREGYTF. Full variable domain (remainder filled in from reference TRBV9 and TRBJ1-2): DSGVTQTPKHLITATGQRVTLRCSPRSGDLSVYWYQQSLDQGLQFLIQYYNGEERAKGNILERFSAQQFPDLHSELNLSSLELGDSALYFCASSKDNPREGYTFGSGTRLTVV.

This clone was counted once. The chain recombines TRBV7-2 with TRBJ1-5; 7 bases are shared with TRBD1. There are 15 residues in the CDR3. Germline CDR1 is SGHTA and CDR2 is FQGNSA. V lost 4 bases, J lost 2 bases, and 5 bases stayed unmatched. For the CDR3, the DNA is TGTGCCAGCAGCTCCACAGGGGTGGGCAATCAGCCCCAGCATTTT. Translating it yields CASSSTGVGNQPQHF.

V and J are TRBV18 and TRBJ2-3, with 9 positions matching TRBD2. This CDR3 is 15 amino acids long. After removal of 0 bases from V and 4 bases from J, the junction contained 2 bases not matched to a gene. CDR1 KGHSH and CDR2 LQKENI come from the germline V gene. The CDR3 DNA sequence: TGTGCCAGCTCACCACCTAGCGGGAGTGCAGATACGCAGTATTTT. Translation gives CASSPPSGSADTQYF. Full variable domain (outside the CDR3, taken from reference TRBV18 and TRBJ2-3): NAGVMQNPRHLVRRRGQEARLRCSPMKGHSHVYWYRQLPEEGLKFMVYLQKENIIDESGMPKERFSAEFPKEGPSILRIQQVVRGDSAAYFCASSPPSGSADTQYFGPGTRLTVL.

CDR3 loop: CASSQVVQSYEQYF. DNA of the CDR3: TGTGCCAGCAGCCAAGTAGTACAGTCCTACGAGCAGTACTTC. The genes are TRBV3-1 (or the pseudogene TRBV3-2) and TRBJ2-7; D not resolved. Deletions cut 1 base from V and 1 base from J, with 8 bases between. There are 14 residues in the CDR3. From germline, CDR1 is LGHDT and CDR2 YNNKEL (reference sequence).

This clone showed up just once. This chain connects TRBV28 to TRBJ1-1; D uncertain. Germline-derived CDR1 and CDR2 are MDHEN and SYDVKM. This CDR3 comprises 16 residues. Trimming removed 7 bases at V and 6 bases at J, with 24 bases between. CDR3 DNA sequence: TGTGCCAGCACCCTTGGGAGAGCGATGGTGGGTGCTGAAGCTTTCTTT. It specifies CASTLGRAMVGAEAFF.

The chain employs TRBV12-5 and TRBJ1-1, with no clear D. This CDR3 has 12 amino acids. V gave up 4 bases and J gave up 1 base, with 4 bases separating them. Germline V gene sequence: CDR1 LGHNT, CDR2 FRNRAP. This chain's CDR3 is CASGSGNTEAFF. The DNA for the CDR3 is TGTGCTAGTGGTTCCGGGAACACTGAAGCTTTCTTT.

The chain links TRBV7-9 to TRBJ2-5; D gene ambiguous. The V gene lost 7 bases and the J gene lost 1 base, with 10 bases spanning the gap. The CDR3 spans 13 residues. CDR1 is SEHNR, CDR2 FQNEAQ, per germline (reference sequence). In nucleotides, the CDR3 is TGTGCCAGCACTGAGGCTGGCCAAGAGACCCAGTACTTC. Encoded protein: CASTEAGQETQYF. Drawing the rest from reference TRBV7-9 and TRBJ2-5, the complete variable domain is DTGVSQNPRHKITKRGQNVTFRCDPISEHNRLYWYRQTLGQGPEFLTYFQNEAQLEKSRLLSDRFSAERPKGSFSTLEIQRTEQGDSAMYLCASTEAGQETQYFGPGTRLLVL.

The V and J genes are TRBV6-6 and TRBJ2-5; 7 bases match TRBD1. Germline V gene lookup returns CDR1 MNHNY and CDR2 SVGAGI (reference sequence). This CDR3 is 14 amino acids long. The V and J ends lost 5 bases and 4 bases, in that order; junction bases with no gene match: 7. DNA for the CDR3: TGTGCCAGCAGTACCAGGACAGGCCCAGAGACCCAGTACTTC. It is translated as CASSTRTGPETQYF.

This clone was seen more than once but under ten times. The chain couples TRBV19 to TRBJ2-2, with TRBD1 as a possible D gene (5 bases). The germline V gene encodes CDR1 LNHDA and CDR2 SQIVND (reference sequence). The CDR3 is 17 amino acids. V lost 0 bases and J 4 bases, leaving 15 bases between the germline ends. The CDR3 nucleotides are TGTGCCAGTAGTATAGATCTGAAGGGGAAGATCACCGGGGAGCTGTTTTTT. Protein product: CASSIDLKGKITGELFF.

This clone was counted once. This rearrangement joins TRBV3-1 (or the pseudogene TRBV3-2) to TRBJ1-2; D is unresolved. The CDR3 runs 12 residues. The germline V gene has CDR1 LGHDT and CDR2 YNNKEL (reference sequence). Deletions cut 0 bases from V and 4 bases from J, with 3 bases between. CDR3 sequence (DNA): TGTGCCAGCAGCCAAGAGGCCTATGGCTACACCTTC. Encoded protein: CASSQEAYGYTF.

The rearrangement uses TRBV2 and TRBJ1-6; 9 nucleotides line up with TRBD1. The CDR3 totals 15 residues. Germline lookup yields CDR1 SNHLY and CDR2 FYNNEI. Unmatched junction bases numbered 2, after V lost 0 bases and J lost 8 bases. In DNA, the CDR3 is TGTGCCAGCAGTGAAGCAAGACAGGGGGATTCACCCCTCCACTTT. Translated, it gives CASSEARQGDSPLHF. The full variable domain, in which reference TRBV2 and TRBJ1-6 provide the parts outside the CDR3, is EPEVTQTPSHQVTQMGQEVILRCVPISNHLYFYWYRQILGQKVEFLVSFYNNEISEKSEIFDDQFSVERPDGSNFTLKIRSTKLEDSAMYFCASSEARQGDSPLHFGNGTRLTVT.

This clone has only one observation. This chain links TRBV3-1 (or the pseudogene TRBV3-2) with TRBJ2-1; TRBD2 is a possible D gene (6 bases). Germline assignment: CDR1 LGHDT and CDR2 YNNKEL (reference sequence). This CDR3 has 15 residues. The V and J ends lost 4 bases and 4 bases respectively, with 14 bases between them. CDR3 sequence reads: CASSRTSGPYNEQFF. For the CDR3, the DNA is TGTGCCAGCAGCCGCACAAGCGGGCCTTACAATGAGCAGTTCTTC.

The V call is TRBV6-1, the J call TRBJ2-1; D is ambiguous. V lost 3 bases, J lost 12 bases, and 9 bases lay in between. Germline V gene sequence: CDR1 MNHNS, CDR2 SASEGT. The CDR3 spans 11 residues. CDR3 in DNA: TGTGCCAGCAGTGATGGGTTAAGGCAGTTCTTC. This sequence encodes CASSDGLRQFF.